Following are 3 T cell receptor beta chains from one sample sequenced in a study of blood T cell repertoires in COVID-19. TCRdb's copy holds only in-frame clones and misses some; the assay was immunoSEQ multiplex PCR. Of approximately 210,000 clones in the sample, around four fifths were seen once. The specimen was peripheral blood. All receptors derive from a woman in her fifties or sixties with acute or convalescent COVID-19.

The rearrangement uses TRBV30 and TRBJ2-1; possible D gene TRBD2, 6 bases. V lost 7 bases, J lost 5 bases, and 12 bases lay in between. Germline assignment: CDR1 GTSNPN and CDR2 SVGIG (reference sequence). The CDR3 consists of 12 residues. CDR3 coding DNA: TGTGCCTCGGGACTTGGCCACAATGAGCAGTTCTTC. Protein product: CASGLGHNEQFF.

The V and J genes are TRBV2 and TRBJ2-1, with 8 positions matching TRBD2. The CDR3 runs 12 residues. V was clipped by 4 bases and J by 13 bases; unmatched bases: 6. Germline CDR1 SNHLY, CDR2 FYNNEI. The CDR3: CASSVGREDQFF. DNA for the CDR3: TGTGCCAGCAGTGTGGGGCGGGAGGACCAGTTCTTC.

The chain employs TRBV18 and TRBJ2-7; 11 nucleotides match TRBD1. V dropped 2 bases and J dropped 3; count of bases not matched to a gene: 6. CDR3 size: 16 residues. Germline CDR1 is KGHSH and CDR2 is LQKENI. The CDR3 reads CASSPGSGQGVYEQYF. The CDR3 nucleotides are TGTGCCAGCTCACCAGGCTCGGGACAGGGGGTCTACGAGCAGTACTTC.